This T cell receptor beta chain emerged from a study of patients and donors after allogeneic stem cell transplantation. The CDR3 sequence is 11 residues long. V lost 6 bases and J lost 9, with 10 bases in between. This clonotype was seen only a few times. TCRdb ran MiXCR on the RT-PCR reads and lists one entry per CDR3 protein. The sample contains 150,000 to 200,000 distinct CDR3 sequences, 30% of which appear only once. This sequence joins TRBV12-3 or TRBV12-4 and TRBJ2-3; D remains unclear. The source material was blood, either unsorted or a sorted T cell fraction (not recorded which). The sequence was obtained from a human donor who was either an allogeneic HSCT recipient or a stem cell or donor lymphocyte infusion donor (not recorded which). It is not recorded whose cells these are; they may come from a transplant donor. The CDR3 spells CASSPLRTQYF. CDR3 sequence (DNA): TGTGCCAGCAGCCCACTGAGGACGCAGTATTTT.